This note documents a single TCR beta chain sequence. The data are from a study of blood T cell repertoires in COVID-19. Per the original methods: Reference gene primer amplification in the assay estimated nucleated cell counts. Only in-frame clones appear in the TCRdb table, and some are missing; sequencing was by immunoSEQ multiplex PCR. V and J calls plus clone size are reproduced from that table; the DNA served to infer D and trimming. The sample includes roughly 220,000 clones, roughly 83% of them seen just once. V was clipped by 6 bases and J by 8 bases, with 11 bases between them. This CDR3 is built from 11 residues. CDR1 is SGHRS and CDR2 is YFSETQ in the germline V gene.

The material sequenced was PBMCs or T cells enriched from blood (not recorded which). This sequence joins TRBV5-1 and TRBJ1-1, with D maybe TRBD1 (6 bases). The TCR was taken from a woman aged 40 to 49 with acute COVID-19. In DNA form, the CDR3 reads TGCGCCAGCACCGCCGGGACAGAAGCTTTCTTT. Translation: CASTAGTEAFF. Combining the CDR3 with reference TRBV5-1 and TRBJ1-1 gives the whole variable domain KAGVTQTPRYLIKTRGQQVTLSCSPISGHRSVSWYQQTPGQGLQFLFEYFSETQRNKGNFPGRFSGRQFSNSRSEMNVSTLELGDSALYLCASTAGTEAFFGQGTRLTVV.